Each of the 4 T cell receptor beta chains below was sequenced from the same sample in a study of cytomegalovirus exposure and HLA in healthy donors. The PCR ran on 60 Vbeta and 13 Jbeta primers. This table comes from immunoSEQ multiplex PCR, and its TCRdb copy is limited to in-frame clones, with some not included. The sample shows about 120,000 clones, over 75% of them seen only once. Sequenced material: PBMCs. All receptors come from a man aged 40-50 years in good health and CMV-seronegative.

Points on this clone: The junction departs from the called germline gene at one end, perhaps through a read error. This chain uses TRBV6-5 with TRBJ2-4; weak D call: TRBD2 (5 bases). The CDR3 totals 15 residues. CDR1 MNHEY and CDR2 SVGAGI come from the germline V gene. CDR3 region: CASSHTELAKNSQYF. The CDR3, as DNA: TGTGCCAGCAGCCACACAGAGCTAGCCAAAAACAGTCAGTACTTC.

CDR3 coding DNA: TGTGCCAGCAGTGTTCTCCTAGGCTCTGGGGCCAACGTCCTGACTTTC. Encoded protein: CASSVLLGSGANVLTF. V usage is TRBV2 and J usage is TRBJ2-6; D is undetermined. The germline CDR1 and CDR2 sequences are SNHLY and FYNNEI. V shed 4 bases and J shed 0 bases, with 10 bases lying between them. This CDR3 comprises 16 residues.

This rearrangement joins TRBV4-1 to TRBJ2-7; 7 nucleotides match TRBD2. V was pared by 0 bases and J by 0 bases, with 5 bases of the junction left unmatched. This CDR3 is built from 16 residues. Germline CDR1 and CDR2: MGHRA and YSYEKL. The CDR3 here is CASSQEVRERSYEQYF. Written as DNA, the CDR3 is TGCGCCAGCAGCCAAGAGGTGCGGGAGCGCTCCTACGAGCAGTACTTC.

The chain couples TRBV5-4 to TRBJ2-7; 7 nucleotides agree with TRBD1. CDR1 and CDR2 (germline): SGHNT, YYREEE (reference sequence). The CDR3 extends over 13 amino acids. Germline trimming cut 4 bases from V and 5 bases from J; bases unmatched to any gene: 6. The CDR3 DNA reads as TGTGCCAGCAGCAAAGACAGGGAGAACGAGCAGTACTTC. This translates into CASSKDRENEQYF.